This T cell receptor (beta chain) appears in the sequencing data of a study of technical replicates of blood from a few donors. Assay used: immunoSEQ multiplex PCR; TCRdb lists only in-frame clones, some missing. The sample lists tens of thousands of clones; over 90% were seen once. Between the trimmed V and J ends, which lost 3 bases and 4 bases, there was a span of 10 bases. Germline V gene lookup returns CDR1 KGHSH and CDR2 LQKENI. The CDR3 is 14 residues long. Sequences were obtained from PBMCs. The chain couples TRBV18 to TRBJ1-5; D remains unclear. This TCR came from a human donor in good health. Some clones in this sample may be carry-over from other donors' samples. The CDR3 region is CASSPPRGNQPQHF. CDR3 sequence (DNA): TGTGCCAGCTCACCCCCCCGGGGAAATCAGCCCCAGCATTTT.